This T cell receptor beta chain is from a study of blood T cells in healthy people across ages. This CDR3 region has 12 residues. Per the germline V gene, CDR1 is GTSNPN and CDR2 is SVGIG (reference sequence). Primed by a sample-barcoded 5' primer and a J-beta primer mix, a second PCR proceeded for 7 to 11 cycles. In TCRdb, the 5' RACE reads were re-called with MiXCR into one record per CDR3 protein. The repertoire has about 1,500,000 distinct CDR3 sequences, around two fifths of them found once; the top ten carry around 8%. The gene calls are TRBV30 and TRBJ2-7; tentative D call: TRBD2 (6 bases). The DNA matches TRBJ2-5 better at its end, which makes the J call doubtful. This receptor was taken from a woman younger than 30 in good health. Sequencing was done on a sample of blood. CDR3 in amino acids: CAWSRREGTQYF. CDR3 bases: TGTGCCTGGAGTAGGCGGGAAGGGACCCAGTACTTC.